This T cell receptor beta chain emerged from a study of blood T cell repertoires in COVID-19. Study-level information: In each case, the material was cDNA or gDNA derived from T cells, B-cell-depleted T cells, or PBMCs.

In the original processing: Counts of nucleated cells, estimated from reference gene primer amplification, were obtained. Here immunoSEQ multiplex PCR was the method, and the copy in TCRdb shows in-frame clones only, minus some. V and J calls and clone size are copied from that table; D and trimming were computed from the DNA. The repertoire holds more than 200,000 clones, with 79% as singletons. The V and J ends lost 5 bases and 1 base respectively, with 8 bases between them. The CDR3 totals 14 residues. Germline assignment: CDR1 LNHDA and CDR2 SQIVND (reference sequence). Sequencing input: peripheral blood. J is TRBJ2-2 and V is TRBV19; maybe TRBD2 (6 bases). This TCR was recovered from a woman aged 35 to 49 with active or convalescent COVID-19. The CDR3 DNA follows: TGTGCCAGTAGTTGGCGGGAGAACACCGGGGAGCTGTTTTTT. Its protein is CASSWRENTGELFF.